Listed here are 16 T cell receptor beta chains from one sample, sequenced in a study of blood T cell repertoires in COVID-19. Sequenced by immunoSEQ multiplex PCR; TCRdb stores in-frame clones only, minus some. Counted here are tens of thousands of clones, roughly four fifths occurring once; the ten biggest clones make up over 25%. Sample: peripheral blood. These TCRs come from a human donor in a cohort sampled during active COVID-19.

The V gene is TRBV11-2, the J gene TRBJ1-4, with 10 bases matching TRBD1. Germline V gives CDR1 SGHAT, CDR2 FQNNGV. V dropped 4 bases and J dropped 4; count of bases not matched to a gene: 3. This CDR3 spans 15 amino acids. The CDR3 DNA reads as TGTGCCAGCAGCTCGACAGGGGGCCTTAATGAAAAACTGTTTTTT. Its translation: CASSSTGGLNEKLFF.

The chain couples TRBV3-1 (or the pseudogene TRBV3-2) to TRBJ2-1, with D maybe TRBD1 (6 bases). Germline loops: CDR1 LGHDT, CDR2 YNNKEL (reference sequence). The CDR3 loop spans 13 amino acids. V was shortened by 2 bases and J by 10 bases, with 12 bases between the two germline ends. The CDR3 nucleotides read TGTGCCAGCAGCCAACTACAGGGTAGCGAGCAGTTCTTC. Protein product: CASSQLQGSEQFF.

This clone was seen just once. The chain combines TRBV7-2 with TRBJ1-5; TRBD1 agrees at 7 bases. The CDR3 is 15 residues long. The V gene end was trimmed by 0 bases and the J gene end by 9 bases; junction bases not matched to a gene: 8. CDR1 is SGHTA and CDR2 is FQGNSA in the germline V gene. The CDR3 region has the DNA TGTGCCAGCAGCTTAGCGTGGGGCAGGGGGTCGCCCCAGCATTTT. Translated, it gives CASSLAWGRGSPQHF.

The chain links TRBV18 to TRBJ2-6, with a possible D match to TRBD2 (6 bases). This CDR3 has 17 amino acids. Germline loops: CDR1 KGHSH, CDR2 LQKENI. Trimming took 4 bases from V and 0 from J, leaving 13 bases between them. CDR3 in amino acids: CASSLFGGGSGANVLTF. In DNA form, the CDR3 reads TGTGCCAGCTCACTCTTCGGGGGAGGCTCTGGGGCCAACGTCCTGACTTTC. Full variable domain (remainder filled in from reference TRBV18 and TRBJ2-6): NAGVMQNPRHLVRRRGQEARLRCSPMKGHSHVYWYRQLPEEGLKFMVYLQKENIIDESGMPKERFSAEFPKEGPSILRIQQVVRGDSAAYFCASSLFGGGSGANVLTFGAGSRLTVL.

This clone was recorded once. This chain joins TRBV14 and TRBJ2-1; the D is unclear. In germline, CDR1 is SGHDN, CDR2 FVKESK. V was shortened by 3 bases and J by 6 bases, with 9 bases between the two germline ends. CDR3 length equals 13 residues. DNA of the CDR3: TGTGCCAGCAGCCAGGTCAGAGGCAATGAGCAGTTCTTC. Amino acids: CASSQVRGNEQFF.

V gene TRBV12-3 or TRBV12-4 combines with J gene TRBJ2-7; D might be TRBD1 (5 bases). The V end lost 0 bases, the J end lost 7 bases, and 10 bases lay between the germline ends. This CDR3 spans 13 amino acids. CDR3 amino acids: CASSLAGVGEQYF. The CDR3 region has the DNA TGTGCCAGCAGTTTAGCAGGGGTTGGGGAGCAGTACTTC.

V usage is TRBV5-4 and J usage is TRBJ2-5, with TRBD2 matching over 11 bases. Germline CDR1 and CDR2: SGHNT and YYREEE (reference sequence). With 4 bases clipped from V and 4 bases from J, the junction kept 6 bases outside the gene matches. This CDR3 comprises 15 residues. The CDR3 DNA sequence: TGTGCCAGCAGCCCGTCTAGCGGGGGGTTAGAGACCCAGTACTTC. This codes for CASSPSSGGLETQYF.

This sequence joins TRBV29-1 and TRBJ2-1, with TRBD2 matching over 12 bases. With 4 bases clipped from V and 2 bases from J, the junction kept 15 bases outside the gene matches. The CDR3 length is 19 residues. Germline V lookup: CDR1 SQVTM, CDR2 ANQGSEA. CDR3 sequence (DNA): TGCAGCGTTGTGGGTCGGCTAGCGGGGGGGCAGCTTCCCTACAATGAGCAGTTCTTC. As protein: CSVVGRLAGGQLPYNEQFF.

The chain recombines TRBV9 with TRBJ2-5; 8 nucleotides line up with TRBD1. Trimming took 1 base from V and 5 from J; bases not matched to a gene: 7. From germline, CDR1 is SGDLS and CDR2 YYNGEE. The CDR3 is 15 residues long. This chain's CDR3 is CASSVTGGPVETQYF. For the CDR3, the DNA is TGTGCCAGCAGCGTAACAGGGGGGCCCGTTGAGACCCAGTACTTC.

In its sample, this clone was seen a few times. This chain joins TRBV9 and TRBJ2-7; D perhaps matches TRBD1 (5 bases). V was pared by 4 bases and J by 4 bases, with 15 bases between. CDR1 and CDR2 (germline): SGDLS, YYNGEE. This CDR3 region has 14 residues. The CDR3 protein is CASSSSVGQYEQYF. CDR3 in DNA: TGTGCCAGCAGCTCCAGTGTGGGGCAGTACGAGCAGTACTTC.

The chain is built from TRBV7-9 and TRBJ1-1, with 7 bases lining up with TRBD1. This CDR3 is 15 amino acids long. Unmatched junction bases numbered 5, after V lost 0 bases and J lost 4 bases. Looked up from germline, CDR1 is SEHNR and CDR2 is FQNEAQ (reference sequence). This chain's CDR3 is CASSLAGTAGTEAFF. In nucleotides, the CDR3 is TGTGCCAGCAGCTTAGCGGGGACAGCAGGCACTGAAGCTTTCTTT.

The CDR3 loop reads CASSLTGEEGYTF. The CDR3 DNA reads TGTGCCAGCAGCTTAACCGGCGAGGAAGGCTACACCTTC. V is TRBV7-3 and J is TRBJ1-2; no reliable D call. The V end lost 0 bases, the J end lost 8 bases, and 10 bases lay between the germline ends. The germline CDR1 and CDR2 sequences are SGHTA and FQGTGA. CDR3 length: 13 amino acids.

V is TRBV24-1 and J is TRBJ1-5, with D hard to call. The V gene's germline CDR1 is KGHDR and CDR2 SFDVKD. Trimming stripped 3 bases from V and 2 bases from J, with 10 bases between. This CDR3 is 15 amino acids long. DNA of the CDR3: TGTGCCACCAGTGATGGCACCAGCGGCAATCAGCCCCAGCATTTT. Residues: CATSDGTSGNQPQHF.

The genes are TRBV9 and TRBJ2-7; a weak D match, TRBD2 (6 bases). The CDR3 loop spans 15 amino acids. The germline V gene encodes CDR1 SGDLS and CDR2 YYNGEE. Trimming removed 4 bases from V and 3 bases from J, with 17 bases in between. In nucleotides, the CDR3 is TGTGCCAGCAGCCCCGCCGGGGAGGCAGGCTACGAGCAGTACTTC. Its protein is CASSPAGEAGYEQYF.

J is TRBJ2-7 and V is TRBV27; the D gene is possibly TRBD1 (6 bases). This CDR3 contains 15 residues. The germline V gene has CDR1 MNHEY and CDR2 SMNVEV (reference sequence). V gave up 2 bases and J gave up 2 bases, with 13 bases separating them. CDR3 region: CASSLRGHFTYEQYF. CDR3 DNA: TGTGCCAGCAGTTTAAGGGGACATTTTACCTACGAGCAGTACTTC.

This clone was recorded many times. The J gene is TRBJ2-5, the V gene TRBV7-2, with TRBD2 matching 8 bases. This CDR3 comprises 14 residues. V trimming: 1 base; J trimming: 7 bases; junction bases outside the gene matches: 5. Germline loops: CDR1 SGHTA, CDR2 FQGNSA. CDR3 DNA: TGTGCCAGCAGCTTAGAACGGGGGGGAGGGACCCAGTACTTC. It encodes CASSLERGGGTQYF.